Listed below are T cell receptor beta chains from one sample, sequenced in a study of CD8 T cells in ankylosing spondylitis. Each CDR3 protein is one row after TCRdb ran MiXCR on the 5' RACE reads. The sample holds about 390,000 distinct CDR3 sequences, about a fifth seen once. The sequenced sample consisted of blood, either unsorted or a sorted T cell fraction (not recorded which). All receptors derive from a male donor with ankylosing spondylitis. The conserved cysteine and the conserved F or W are not part of the CDR3 here. Fields, in order: J gene, V gene, CDR3 protein.

>TRBJ2-3|TRBV20-1
SAPGGSPDTQY
>TRBJ2-1|TRBV13
ASSLNYRRTEKGNEQF
>TRBJ2-7|TRBV19
ASSTDSTGSYEQY
>TRBJ2-1|TRBV20-1
SARDSGRIQF
>TRBJ1-5|TRBV23-1
ASSHRDRGRGNRVGNQPQH
>TRBJ1-1|TRBV20-1
SASGGTNTQAF
>TRBJ2-1|TRBV20-1
SASGRASGVHTGEQF
>TRBJ2-3|TRBV24-1
ATSDSGRSRDTQY
>TRBJ2-3|TRBV6-5
ASSYPRLAGESDTQY
>TRBJ2-7|TRBV2
ASSVTGAVQY
>TRBJ2-5|TRBV27
ASRGLAGGEETQY
>TRBJ2-3|TRBV7-2
ASRLGSGGTDTQY
>TRBJ2-3|TRBV20-1
SARGDTGRWDTQY
>TRBJ2-3|TRBV20-1
SASRDTQY
>TRBJ2-5|TRBV18
ASSQGGFAETQY
>TRBJ2-3|TRBV7-3
ASSVRGLAELDTQY
>TRBJ2-1|TRBV20-1
SGVANEQF
>TRBJ2-3|TRBV13
ASSSSGRAGSTDTQY
>TRBJ2-1|TRBV9
ASARVAGYNEQF
>TRBJ1-5|TRBV7-2
ASSFVSMAQH
>TRBJ2-5|TRBV7-2
ASSSRGYREETQY
>TRBJ1-4|TRBV28
ASKGTGVSPGRKLF
>TRBJ1-5|TRBV6-1
ASSPEGGQPQH
>TRBJ1-5|TRBV6-1
ASGPVSNQPQH
>TRBJ1-1|TRBV5-1
ASSLRVRDGTNTEAF
>TRBJ2-1|TRBV20-1
SERRESYNEQF
>TRBJ1-1|TRBV20-1
SARTGKSSANTEAF
>TRBJ2-3|TRBV29-1
SVLHRLAGITDTQY